The clone carrying this T cell receptor beta chain showed up just once. This specimen belongs to a study of blood T cell repertoires in COVID-19. Study-level information: Two negative PCRs, clearance, or symptom resolution were required of recovered Cohort 3 donors. PBMCs, B-cell-depleted T cells, or T cells were the source of the cDNA or gDNA that made up the material.

This CDR3 region has 14 residues. The germline CDR1 and CDR2 sequences are MNHEY and SVGAGI. The V and J ends lost 7 bases and 6 bases, in that order; junction bases with no gene match: 5. The method was immunoSEQ multiplex PCR; TCRdb's version includes in-frame clones alone and lacks a portion of them. The sample carries 250,000 to 300,000 clones, more than 70% recorded once. Participant age was roughly 18 to 90 years, and participants resided in roughly 25 US areas. The chain uses TRBV6-5 and TRBJ1-5; 11 bases are shared with TRBD1. The material sequenced was PBMCs or T cells enriched from blood (not recorded which). This clonotype originated in a woman aged 55-70 years in a cohort exposed to, infected with or recovered from COVID-19 (not recorded which). CDR3 sequence: CASKTGQGAQPQHF. The CDR3 DNA follows: TGTGCCAGCAAAACCGGACAGGGGGCTCAGCCCCAGCATTTT.